This T cell receptor beta chain appears in the sequencing data of a study of cytomegalovirus exposure and HLA in healthy donors. Study-wide background: Falling in the Caucasian-associated ancestry cluster were 65% to 90% of under 450 genotyped donors.

CDR3 length equals 12 residues. V lost 6 bases, J lost 6 bases, and 12 bases lay in between. Germline CDR1 and CDR2: MNHNY and SVGAGI (reference sequence). The study ran its PCR with 60 Vbeta and 13 Jbeta primers. TCRdb's table, derived via immunoSEQ multiplex PCR, lists solely in-frame clones and lacks some. The sample gives approximately 100,000 clones, roughly 69% of which show up once; about 2.5% is in the top ten. This chain connects TRBV6-6 to TRBJ2-7; the D gene is possibly TRBD1 (5 bases). The sample consisted of PBMCs. This TCR was sampled from a man aged 50-60 years in good health and CMV-seropositive. CDR3 in amino acids: CASRLGDGEQYF. The CDR3 coding sequence is TGTGCCAGCAGATTAGGGGATGGCGAGCAGTACTTC.